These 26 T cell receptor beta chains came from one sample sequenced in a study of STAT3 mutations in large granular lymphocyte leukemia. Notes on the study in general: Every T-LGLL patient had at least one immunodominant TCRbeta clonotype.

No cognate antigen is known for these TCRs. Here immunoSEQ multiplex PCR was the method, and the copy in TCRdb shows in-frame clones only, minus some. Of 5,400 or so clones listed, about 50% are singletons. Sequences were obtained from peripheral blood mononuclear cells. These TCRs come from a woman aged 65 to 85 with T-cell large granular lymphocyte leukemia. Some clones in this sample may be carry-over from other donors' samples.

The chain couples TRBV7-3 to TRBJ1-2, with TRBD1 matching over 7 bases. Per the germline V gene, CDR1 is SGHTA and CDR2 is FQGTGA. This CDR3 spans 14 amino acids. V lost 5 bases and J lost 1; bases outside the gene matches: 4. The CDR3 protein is CASSPTGNNYGYTF. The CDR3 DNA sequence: TGTGCCAGCAGCCCGACAGGGAATAACTATGGCTACACCTTC.

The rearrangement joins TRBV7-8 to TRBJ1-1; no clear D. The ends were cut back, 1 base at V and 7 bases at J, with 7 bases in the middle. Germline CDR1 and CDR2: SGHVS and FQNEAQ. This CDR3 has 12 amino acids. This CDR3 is CASSLGADEAFF. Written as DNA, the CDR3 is TGTGCCAGCAGCTTAGGGGCAGATGAAGCTTTCTTT.

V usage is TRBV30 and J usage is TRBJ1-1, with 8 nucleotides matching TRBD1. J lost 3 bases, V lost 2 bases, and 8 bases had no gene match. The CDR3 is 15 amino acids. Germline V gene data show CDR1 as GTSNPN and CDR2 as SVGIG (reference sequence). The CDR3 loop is CAWSQGALRDTEAFF. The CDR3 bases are TGTGCCTGGAGTCAGGGGGCGCTAAGGGACACTGAAGCTTTCTTT. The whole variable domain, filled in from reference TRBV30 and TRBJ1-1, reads SQTIHQWPATLVQPVGSPLSLECTVEGTSNPNLYWYRQAAGRGLQLLFYSVGIGQISSEVPQNLSASRPQDRQFILSSKKLLLSDSGFYLCAWSQGALRDTEAFFGQGTRLTVV.

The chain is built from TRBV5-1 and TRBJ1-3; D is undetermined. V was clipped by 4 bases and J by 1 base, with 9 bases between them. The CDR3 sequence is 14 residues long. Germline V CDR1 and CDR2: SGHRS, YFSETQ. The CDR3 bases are TGCGCCAGCAGCCCCGATGGGTCTGGAAACACCATATATTTT. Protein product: CASSPDGSGNTIYF. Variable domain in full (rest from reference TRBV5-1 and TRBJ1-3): KAGVTQTPRYLIKTRGQQVTLSCSPISGHRSVSWYQQTPGQGLQFLFEYFSETQRNKGNFPGRFSGRQFSNSRSEMNVSTLELGDSALYLCASSPDGSGNTIYFGEGSWLTVV.

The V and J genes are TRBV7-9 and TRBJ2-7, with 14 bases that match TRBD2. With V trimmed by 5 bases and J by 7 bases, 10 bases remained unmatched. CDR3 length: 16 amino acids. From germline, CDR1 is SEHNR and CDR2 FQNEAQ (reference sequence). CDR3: CASSQDGGLAGVEQYF. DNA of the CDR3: TGTGCCAGCAGCCAAGATGGGGGACTAGCGGGAGTAGAGCAGTACTTC.

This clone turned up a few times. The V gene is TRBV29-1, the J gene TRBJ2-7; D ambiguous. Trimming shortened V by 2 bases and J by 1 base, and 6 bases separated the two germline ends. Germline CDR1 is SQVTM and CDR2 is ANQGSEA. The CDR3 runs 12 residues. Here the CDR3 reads CSVERGSYEQYF. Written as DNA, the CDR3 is TGCAGCGTTGAACGAGGTTCCTACGAGCAGTACTTC.

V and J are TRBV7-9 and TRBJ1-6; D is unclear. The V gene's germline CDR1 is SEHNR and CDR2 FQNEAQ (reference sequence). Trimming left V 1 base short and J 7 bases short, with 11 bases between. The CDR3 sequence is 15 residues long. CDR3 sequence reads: CASSLDGSRNSPLHF. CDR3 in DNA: TGTGCCAGCAGCTTAGACGGCAGTCGGAATTCACCCCTCCACTTT. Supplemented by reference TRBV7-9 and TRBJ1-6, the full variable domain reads DTGVSQNPRHKITKRGQNVTFRCDPISEHNRLYWYRQTLGQGPEFLTYFQNEAQLEKSRLLSDRFSAERPKGSFSTLEIQRTEQGDSAMYLCASSLDGSRNSPLHFGNGTRLTVT.

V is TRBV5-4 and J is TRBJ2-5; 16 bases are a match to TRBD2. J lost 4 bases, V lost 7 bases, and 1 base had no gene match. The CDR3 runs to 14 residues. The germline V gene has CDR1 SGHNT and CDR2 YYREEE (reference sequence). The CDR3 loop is CASGTSGRGETQYF. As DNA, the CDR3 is TGTGCCAGCGGGACTAGCGGGAGGGGAGAGACCCAGTACTTC.

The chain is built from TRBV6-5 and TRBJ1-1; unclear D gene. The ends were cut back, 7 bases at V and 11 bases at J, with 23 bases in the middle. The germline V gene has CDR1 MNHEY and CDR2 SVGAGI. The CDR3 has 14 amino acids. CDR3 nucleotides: TGTGCCAGCACCCTGAGGGCAGGCATGCCCGGCGCTTTCTTT. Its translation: CASTLRAGMPGAFF.

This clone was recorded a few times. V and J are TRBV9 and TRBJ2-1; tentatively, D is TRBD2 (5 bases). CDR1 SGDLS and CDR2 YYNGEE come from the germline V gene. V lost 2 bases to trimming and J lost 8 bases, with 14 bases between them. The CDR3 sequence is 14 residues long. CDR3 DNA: TGTGCCAGCAGCGTCCCGCCCGGGATTGATGAGCAGTTCTTC. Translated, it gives CASSVPPGIDEQFF.

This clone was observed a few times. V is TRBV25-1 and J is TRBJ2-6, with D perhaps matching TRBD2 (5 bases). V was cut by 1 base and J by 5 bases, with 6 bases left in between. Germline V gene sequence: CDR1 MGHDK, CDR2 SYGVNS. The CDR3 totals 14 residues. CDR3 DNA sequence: TGTGCCAGCAGTGAATCCGGGAGGGCCAACGTCCTGACTTTC. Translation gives CASSESGRANVLTF.

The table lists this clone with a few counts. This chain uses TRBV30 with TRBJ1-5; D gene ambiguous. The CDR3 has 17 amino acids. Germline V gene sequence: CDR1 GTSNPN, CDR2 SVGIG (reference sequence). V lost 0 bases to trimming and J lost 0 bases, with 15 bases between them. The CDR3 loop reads CAWSVKTRYYSNQPQHF. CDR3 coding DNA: TGTGCCTGGAGTGTAAAGACCCGATATTATAGCAATCAGCCCCAGCATTTT.

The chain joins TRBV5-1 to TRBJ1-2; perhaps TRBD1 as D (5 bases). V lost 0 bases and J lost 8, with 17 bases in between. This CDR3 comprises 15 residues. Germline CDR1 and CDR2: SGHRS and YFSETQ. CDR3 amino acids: CASSLVGDPATGYTF. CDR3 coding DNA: TGCGCCAGCAGCTTGGTGGGGGACCCGGCAACCGGCTACACCTTC.

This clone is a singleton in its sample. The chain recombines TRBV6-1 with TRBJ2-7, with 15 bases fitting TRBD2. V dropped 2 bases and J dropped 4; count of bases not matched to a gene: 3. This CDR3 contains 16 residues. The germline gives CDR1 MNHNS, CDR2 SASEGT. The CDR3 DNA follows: TGTGCCAGCAGTGAATCCGGGACTAGCGGGAGGTACGAGCAGTACTTC. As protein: CASSESGTSGRYEQYF.

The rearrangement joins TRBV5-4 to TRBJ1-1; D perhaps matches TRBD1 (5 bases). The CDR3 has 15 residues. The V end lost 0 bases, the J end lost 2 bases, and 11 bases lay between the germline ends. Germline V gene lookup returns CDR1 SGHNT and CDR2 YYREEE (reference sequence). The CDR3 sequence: CASSLGGGANTEAFF. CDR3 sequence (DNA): TGTGCCAGCAGCTTGGGTGGAGGGGCAAACACTGAAGCTTTCTTT.

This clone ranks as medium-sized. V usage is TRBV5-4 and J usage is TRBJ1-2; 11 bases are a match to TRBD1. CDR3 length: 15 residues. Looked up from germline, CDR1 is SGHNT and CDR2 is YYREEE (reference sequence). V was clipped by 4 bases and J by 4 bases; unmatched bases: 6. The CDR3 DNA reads TGTGCCAGCAGCGGGGACAGGGGGTATTTCTATGGCTACACCTTC. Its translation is CASSGDRGYFYGYTF. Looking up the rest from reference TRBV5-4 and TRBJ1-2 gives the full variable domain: ETGVTQSPTHLIKTRGQQVTLRCSSQSGHNTVSWYQQALGQGPQFIFQYYREEENGRGNFPPRFSGLQFPNYSSELNVNALELDDSALYLCASSGDRGYFYGYTFGSGTRLTVV.

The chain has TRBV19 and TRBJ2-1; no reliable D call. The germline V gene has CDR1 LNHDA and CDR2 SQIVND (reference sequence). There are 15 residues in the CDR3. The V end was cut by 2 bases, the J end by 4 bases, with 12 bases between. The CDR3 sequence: CASSIFRLGYNEQFF. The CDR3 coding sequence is TGTGCCAGTAGTATATTTCGGCTAGGGTACAATGAGCAGTTCTTC.

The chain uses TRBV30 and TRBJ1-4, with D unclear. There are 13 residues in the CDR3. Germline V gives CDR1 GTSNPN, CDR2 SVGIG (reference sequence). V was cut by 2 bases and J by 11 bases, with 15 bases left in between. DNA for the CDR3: TGTGCCTGGAGTAAGGTAGTCGCGGGGAAACTGTTTTTT. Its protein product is CAWSKVVAGKLFF.

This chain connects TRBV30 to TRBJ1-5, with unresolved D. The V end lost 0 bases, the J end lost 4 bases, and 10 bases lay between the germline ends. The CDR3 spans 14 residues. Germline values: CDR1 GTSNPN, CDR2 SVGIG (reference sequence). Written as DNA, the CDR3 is TGTGCCTGGAGTGTACGCGTTTCAAATCAGCCCCAGCATTTT. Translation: CAWSVRVSNQPQHF.

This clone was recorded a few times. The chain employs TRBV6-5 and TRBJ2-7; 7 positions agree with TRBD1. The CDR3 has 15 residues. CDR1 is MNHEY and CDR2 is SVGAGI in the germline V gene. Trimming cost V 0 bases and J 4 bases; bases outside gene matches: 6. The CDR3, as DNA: TGTGCCAGCAGTTACTCCAGACAGGGCTCTTACGAGCAGTACTTC. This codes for CASSYSRQGSYEQYF.

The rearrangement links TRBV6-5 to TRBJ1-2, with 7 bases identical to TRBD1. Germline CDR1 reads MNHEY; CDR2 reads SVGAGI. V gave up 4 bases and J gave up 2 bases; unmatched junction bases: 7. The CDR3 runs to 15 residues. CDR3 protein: CASSSHPQGNYGYTF. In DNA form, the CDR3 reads TGTGCCAGCAGTTCGCACCCACAGGGGAACTATGGCTACACCTTC.

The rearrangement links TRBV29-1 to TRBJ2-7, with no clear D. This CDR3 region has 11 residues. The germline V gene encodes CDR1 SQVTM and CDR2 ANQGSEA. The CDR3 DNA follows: TGCAGTGGGCAGAACTACTACGAGCAGTACTTC. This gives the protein CSGQNYYEQYF.

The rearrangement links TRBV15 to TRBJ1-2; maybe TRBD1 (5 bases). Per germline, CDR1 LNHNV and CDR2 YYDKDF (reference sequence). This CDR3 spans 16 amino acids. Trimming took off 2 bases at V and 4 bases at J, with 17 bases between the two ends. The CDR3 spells CATSRTGPRGSYGYTF. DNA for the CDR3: TGTGCCACCAGCAGAACCGGACCTAGGGGTAGCTATGGCTACACCTTC.

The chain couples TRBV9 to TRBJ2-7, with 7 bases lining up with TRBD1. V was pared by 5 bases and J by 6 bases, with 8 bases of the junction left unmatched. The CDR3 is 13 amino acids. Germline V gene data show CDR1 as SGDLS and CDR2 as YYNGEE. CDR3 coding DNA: TGTGCCAGCAGGCCCACAGGGGTTACCGAGCAGTACTTC. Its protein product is CASRPTGVTEQYF.

The chain's CDR3 is CASSPLTGDGDYTF. The CDR3 DNA is TGTGCCAGCAGCCCTCTGACAGGGGATGGAGACTACACCTTC. The V and J genes are TRBV5-4 and TRBJ1-2; 8 nucleotides agree with TRBD1. The trim removed 4 bases at V and 10 bases at J, leaving 12 bases unmatched. Per germline, CDR1 SGHNT and CDR2 YYREEE (reference sequence). This CDR3 contains 14 residues.

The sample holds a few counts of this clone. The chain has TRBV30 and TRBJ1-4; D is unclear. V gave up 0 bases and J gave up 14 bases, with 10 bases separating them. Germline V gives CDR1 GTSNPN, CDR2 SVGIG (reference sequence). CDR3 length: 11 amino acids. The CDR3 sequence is CAWSVSQRLFF. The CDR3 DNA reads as TGTGCCTGGAGTGTAAGCCAGCGCCTGTTTTTT.